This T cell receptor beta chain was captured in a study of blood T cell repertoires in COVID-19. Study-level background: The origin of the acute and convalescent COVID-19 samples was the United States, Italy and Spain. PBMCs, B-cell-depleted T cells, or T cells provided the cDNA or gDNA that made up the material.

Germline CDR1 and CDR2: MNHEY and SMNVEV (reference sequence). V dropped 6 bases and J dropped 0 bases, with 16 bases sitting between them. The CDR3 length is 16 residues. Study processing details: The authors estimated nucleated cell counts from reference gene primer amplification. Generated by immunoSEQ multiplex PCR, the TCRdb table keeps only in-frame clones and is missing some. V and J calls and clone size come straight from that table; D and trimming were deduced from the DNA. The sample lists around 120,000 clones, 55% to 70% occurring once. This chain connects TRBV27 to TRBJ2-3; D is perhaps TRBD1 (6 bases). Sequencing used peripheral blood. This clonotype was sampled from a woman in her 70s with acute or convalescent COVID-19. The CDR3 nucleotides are TGTGCCAGCAGCCCAGGGGTTTTCGCTAGCACAGATACGCAGTATTTT. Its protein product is CASSPGVFASTDTQYF.